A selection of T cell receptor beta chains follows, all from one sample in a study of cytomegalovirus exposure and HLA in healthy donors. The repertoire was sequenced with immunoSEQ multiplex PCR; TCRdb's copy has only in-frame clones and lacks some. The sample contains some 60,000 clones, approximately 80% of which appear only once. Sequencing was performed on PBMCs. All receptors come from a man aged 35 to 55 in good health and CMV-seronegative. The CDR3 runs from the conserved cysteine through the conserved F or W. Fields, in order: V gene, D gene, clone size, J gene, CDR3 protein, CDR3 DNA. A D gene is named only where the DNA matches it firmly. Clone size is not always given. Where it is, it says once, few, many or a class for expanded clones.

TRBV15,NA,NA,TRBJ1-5,CATSRDSGQMGPQHF,TGTGCCACCAGCAGAGATTCTGGGCAGATGGGGCCCCAGCATTTT
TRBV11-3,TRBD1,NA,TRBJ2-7,CASSLRTGGYEQYF,TGTGCCAGCAGCTTACGGACAGGGGGATACGAGCAGTACTTC
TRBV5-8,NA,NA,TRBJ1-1,CASSLWRTRPRIGTEAFF,TGTGCCAGCAGCTTGTGGCGGACACGACCAAGAATAGGCACTGAAGCTTTCTTT
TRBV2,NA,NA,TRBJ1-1,CASSPGSRSTEAFF,TGTGCCAGCAGTCCGGGGTCAAGGTCAACTGAAGCTTTCTTT
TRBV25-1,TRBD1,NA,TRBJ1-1,CASRRQGWDTEAFF,TGTGCCAGCAGGAGACAGGGATGGGACACTGAAGCTTTCTTT
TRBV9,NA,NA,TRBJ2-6,CASSRSVGAAGANVLTF,TGTGCCAGCAGCCGTAGTGTGGGGGCTGCTGGGGCCAACGTCCTGACTTTC
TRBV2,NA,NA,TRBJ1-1,CATLRQPNTEAFF,TGTGCCACCCTTAGACAGCCGAACACTGAAGCTTTCTTT
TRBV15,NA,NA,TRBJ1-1,CATSRDLSAFDSKNTEAFF,TGTGCCACCAGCAGGGATCTATCGGCTTTCGACAGTAAGAACACTGAAGCTTTCTTT
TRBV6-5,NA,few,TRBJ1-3,CASSYGSGPGNTIYF,TGTGCCAGCAGTTACGGGTCAGGGCCTGGAAACACCATATATTTT
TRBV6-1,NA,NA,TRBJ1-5,CASSGQHNQPQHF,TGTGCCAGCAGTGGACAGCATAATCAGCCCCAGCATTTT
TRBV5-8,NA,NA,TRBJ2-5,CASSAGRGLNQETQYF,TGTGCCAGCAGTGCGGGGCGGGGGCTAAACCAAGAGACCCAGTACTTC
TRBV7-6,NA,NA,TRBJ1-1,CASSKLDSLNTEAFF,TGTGCCAGCAGCAAACTGGACTCACTGAACACTGAAGCTTTCTTT
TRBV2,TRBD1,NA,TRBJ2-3,CASSEDREITDTQYF,TGTGCCAGCAGTGAGGACAGGGAGATCACAGATACGCAGTATTTT
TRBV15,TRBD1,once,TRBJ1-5,CATSKEGQGDRTKNQPQHF,TGTGCCACCAGCAAAGAGGGACAGGGGGACCGAACCAAGAATCAGCCCCAGCATTTT
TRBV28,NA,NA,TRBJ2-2,CASRTVNTGELFF,TGTGCCAGCAGGACAGTTAACACCGGGGAGCTGTTTTTT
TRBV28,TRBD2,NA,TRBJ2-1,CASSERLAGTAQFF,TGTGCCAGCAGTGAAAGACTAGCGGGGACTGCGCAGTTCTTC
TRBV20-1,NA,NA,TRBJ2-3,CSAFQGDTQYF,TGCAGTGCTTTCCAGGGGGATACGCAGTATTTT
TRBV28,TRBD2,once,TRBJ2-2,CASRFAGGRSGELFF,TGTGCCAGCAGATTCGCGGGGGGTCGGTCCGGGGAGCTGTTTTTT
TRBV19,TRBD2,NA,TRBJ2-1,CASSIGASGADEQFF,TGTGCCAGTAGTATAGGCGCTAGCGGGGCTGATGAGCAGTTCTTC
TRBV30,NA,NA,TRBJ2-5,CAWSLETQYF,TGTGCCTGGAGCCTGGAGACCCAGTACTTC
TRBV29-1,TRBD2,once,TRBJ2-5,CSVMGTSGGTQETQYF,TGCAGCGTTATGGGGACTAGCGGGGGCACCCAAGAGACCCAGTACTTC